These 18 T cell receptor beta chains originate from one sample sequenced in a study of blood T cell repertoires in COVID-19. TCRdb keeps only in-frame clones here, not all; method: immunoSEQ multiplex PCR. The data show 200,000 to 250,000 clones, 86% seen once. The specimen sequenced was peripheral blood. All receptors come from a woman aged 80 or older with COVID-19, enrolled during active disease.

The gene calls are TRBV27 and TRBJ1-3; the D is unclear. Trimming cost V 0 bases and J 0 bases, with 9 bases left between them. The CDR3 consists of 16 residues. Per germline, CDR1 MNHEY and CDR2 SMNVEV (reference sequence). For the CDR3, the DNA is TGTGCCAGCAGTTTATCTCGCCGGAGCTCTGGAAACACCATATATTTT. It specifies CASSLSRRSSGNTIYF.

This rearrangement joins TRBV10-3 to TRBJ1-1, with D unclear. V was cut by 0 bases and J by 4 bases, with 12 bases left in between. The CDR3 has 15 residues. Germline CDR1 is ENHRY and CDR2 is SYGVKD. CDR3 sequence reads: CAISESDRGGTEAFF. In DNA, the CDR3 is TGTGCCATCAGTGAGTCGGACCGTGGAGGCACTGAAGCTTTCTTT.

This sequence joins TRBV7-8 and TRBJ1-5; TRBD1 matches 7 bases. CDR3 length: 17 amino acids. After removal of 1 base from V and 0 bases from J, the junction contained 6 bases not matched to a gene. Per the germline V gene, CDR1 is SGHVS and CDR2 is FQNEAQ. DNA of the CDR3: TGTGCCAGCAGCTTAGGACAGGGCCCCAATAGCAATCAGCCCCAGCATTTT. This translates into CASSLGQGPNSNQPQHF.

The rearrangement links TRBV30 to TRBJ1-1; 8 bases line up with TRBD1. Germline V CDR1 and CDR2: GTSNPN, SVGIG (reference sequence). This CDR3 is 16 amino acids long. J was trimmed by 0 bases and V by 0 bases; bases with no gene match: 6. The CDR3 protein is CAWSVLRTGMNTEAFF. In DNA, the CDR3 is TGTGCCTGGAGTGTACTTCGGACAGGGATGAACACTGAAGCTTTCTTT.

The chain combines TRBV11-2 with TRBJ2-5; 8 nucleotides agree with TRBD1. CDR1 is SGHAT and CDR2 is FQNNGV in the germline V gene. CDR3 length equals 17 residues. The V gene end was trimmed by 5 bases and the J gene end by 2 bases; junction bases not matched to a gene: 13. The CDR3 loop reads CASSQASRTGRQETQYF. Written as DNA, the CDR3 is TGTGCCAGCAGCCAAGCAAGCCGGACAGGGAGGCAAGAGACCCAGTACTTC.

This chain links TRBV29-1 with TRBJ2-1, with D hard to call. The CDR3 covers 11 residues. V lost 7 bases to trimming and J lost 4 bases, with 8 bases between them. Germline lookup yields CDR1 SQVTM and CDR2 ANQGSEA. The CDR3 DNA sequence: TGCAGCGGAACAGCTTACAATGAGCAGTTCTTC. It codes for CSGTAYNEQFF.

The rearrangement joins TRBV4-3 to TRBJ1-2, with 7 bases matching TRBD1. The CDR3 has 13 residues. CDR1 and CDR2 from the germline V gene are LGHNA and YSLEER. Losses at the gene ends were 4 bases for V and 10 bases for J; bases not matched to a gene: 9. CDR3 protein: CASSPNRQGDYTF. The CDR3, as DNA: TGCGCCAGCAGCCCCAATCGACAGGGCGACTACACCTTC.

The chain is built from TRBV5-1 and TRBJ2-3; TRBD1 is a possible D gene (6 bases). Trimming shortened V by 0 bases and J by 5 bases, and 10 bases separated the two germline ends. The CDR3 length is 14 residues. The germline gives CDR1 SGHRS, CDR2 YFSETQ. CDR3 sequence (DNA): TGCGCCAGCAGCTTGGGGGGGCCGGGAGATACGCAGTATTTT. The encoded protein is CASSLGGPGDTQYF.

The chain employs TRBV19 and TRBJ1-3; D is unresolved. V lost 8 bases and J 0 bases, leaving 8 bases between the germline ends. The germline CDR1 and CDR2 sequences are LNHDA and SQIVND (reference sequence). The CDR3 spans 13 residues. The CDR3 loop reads CASRGGSGNTIYF. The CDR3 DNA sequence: TGTGCCAGTCGCGGTGGCTCTGGAAACACCATATATTTT.

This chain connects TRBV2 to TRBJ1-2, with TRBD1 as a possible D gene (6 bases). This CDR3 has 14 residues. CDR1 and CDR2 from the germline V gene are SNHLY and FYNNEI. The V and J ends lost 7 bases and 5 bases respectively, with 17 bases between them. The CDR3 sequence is CASTPQGSGYGYTF. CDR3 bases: TGTGCCAGCACCCCCCAGGGGTCAGGATATGGCTACACCTTC.

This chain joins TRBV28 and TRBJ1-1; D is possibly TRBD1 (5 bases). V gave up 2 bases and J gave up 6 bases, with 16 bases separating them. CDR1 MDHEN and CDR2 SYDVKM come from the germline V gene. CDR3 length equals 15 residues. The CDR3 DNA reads TGTGCCAGCAGTTTAACTCATGGGGGAGGCTCTGAAGCTTTCTTT. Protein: CASSLTHGGGSEAFF.

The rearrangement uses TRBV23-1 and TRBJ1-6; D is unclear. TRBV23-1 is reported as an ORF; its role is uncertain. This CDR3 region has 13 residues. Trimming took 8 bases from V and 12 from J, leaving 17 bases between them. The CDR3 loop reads CASQTLSSEPLHF. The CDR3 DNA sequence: TGCGCCAGCCAGACACTCTCCTCCGAACCCCTCCACTTT.

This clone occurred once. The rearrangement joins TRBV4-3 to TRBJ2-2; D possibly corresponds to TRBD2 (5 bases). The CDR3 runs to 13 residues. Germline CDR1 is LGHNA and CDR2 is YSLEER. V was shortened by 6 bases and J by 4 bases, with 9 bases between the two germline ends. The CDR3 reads CASSWSGTGELFF. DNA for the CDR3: TGCGCCAGCAGTTGGAGCGGCACCGGGGAGCTGTTTTTT.

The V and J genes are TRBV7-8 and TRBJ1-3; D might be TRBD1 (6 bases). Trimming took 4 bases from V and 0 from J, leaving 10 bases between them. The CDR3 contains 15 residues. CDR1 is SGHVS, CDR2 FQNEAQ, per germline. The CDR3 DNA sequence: TGTGCCAGCAGCTCGGACAGTCTCTCTGGAAACACCATATATTTT. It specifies CASSSDSLSGNTIYF.

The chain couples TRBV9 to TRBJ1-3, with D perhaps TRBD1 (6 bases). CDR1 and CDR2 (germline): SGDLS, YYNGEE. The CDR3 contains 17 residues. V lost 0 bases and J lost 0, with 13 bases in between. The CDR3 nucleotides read TGTGCCAGCAGCGTAGGAGGCGGACAGTACTCTGGAAACACCATATATTTT. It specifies CASSVGGGQYSGNTIYF.

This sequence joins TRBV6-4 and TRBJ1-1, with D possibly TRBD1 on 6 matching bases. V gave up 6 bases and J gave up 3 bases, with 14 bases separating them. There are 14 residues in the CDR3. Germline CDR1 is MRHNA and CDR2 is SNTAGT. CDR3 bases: TGTGCCAGCAGAGCACAGGGATGGGACACTGAAGCTTTCTTT. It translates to CASRAQGWDTEAFF.

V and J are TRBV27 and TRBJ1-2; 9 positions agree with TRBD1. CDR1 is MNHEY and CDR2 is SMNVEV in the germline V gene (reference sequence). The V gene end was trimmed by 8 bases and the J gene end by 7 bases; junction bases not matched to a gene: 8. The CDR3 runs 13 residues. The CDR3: CASGQGQGFGYTF. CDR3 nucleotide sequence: TGTGCCAGCGGCCAGGGACAGGGATTTGGCTACACCTTC.

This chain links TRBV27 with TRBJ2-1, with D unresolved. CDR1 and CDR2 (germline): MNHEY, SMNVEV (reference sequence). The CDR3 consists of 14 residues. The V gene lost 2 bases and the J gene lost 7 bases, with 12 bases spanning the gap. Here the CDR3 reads CASSLVAGWNEQFF. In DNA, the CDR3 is TGTGCCAGCAGTTTAGTCGCCGGGTGGAATGAGCAGTTCTTC.